The 20 T cell receptor beta chains given below trace back to one sample, sequenced in a study of T cell responses to AZD1222 COVID-19 vaccine. The protocol was immunoSEQ multiplex PCR, while the TCRdb copy is restricted to in-frame clones and leaves out a portion. Counted here are around 60,000 clones, 75% to 95% occurring once; the ten biggest clones make up 6.3%. This specimen consisted of peripheral blood, obtained 28 days after the second dose of the MenACWY control vaccine. The receptors come from an adult who received the MenACWY meningococcal vaccine as a control.

The chain is built from TRBV20-1 and TRBJ2-7; 11 bases match TRBD1. V lost 3 bases to trimming and J lost 4 bases; unmatched junction nucleotides: 5. Germline V CDR1 and CDR2: DFQATT, SNEGSKA (reference sequence). This CDR3 spans 14 amino acids. CDR3 DNA: TGCAGTGCTAGTGGGGACAGGGGGTTATACGAGCAGTACTTC. This gives the protein CSASGDRGLYEQYF.

This clone has a handful of counts. V and J are TRBV29-1 and TRBJ1-3, with D possibly matching TRBD1 (6 bases). The germline CDR1 and CDR2 sequences are SQVTM and ANQGSEA. Trimming stripped 4 bases from V and 0 bases from J, with 13 bases between. The CDR3 has 15 residues. This CDR3 is CSVAHRAHSGNTIYF. The CDR3 DNA follows: TGCAGCGTTGCCCACAGGGCCCACTCTGGAAACACCATATATTTT.

The chain couples TRBV7-6 to TRBJ1-1; D remains unclear. The V gene's germline CDR1 is SGHVS and CDR2 FNYEAQ. V was shortened by 2 bases and J by 3 bases, with 10 bases between the two germline ends. The CDR3 has 14 residues. The CDR3 DNA reads TGTGCCAGCAGCTTATCAGGTAGTTACACTGAAGCTTTCTTT. Amino acids: CASSLSGSYTEAFF.

The V gene is TRBV12-3 or TRBV12-4, the J gene TRBJ1-5; D not certain. The CDR3 covers 12 residues. The ends were cut back, 1 base at V and 7 bases at J, with 5 bases in the middle. CDR3 nucleotides: TGTGCCAGCAGTTTAGGCCCGCAGCCCCAGCATTTT. Residues: CASSLGPQPQHF.

This clone was counted once. The rearrangement joins TRBV21-1 to TRBJ2-3; the DNA was not compared with TRBD2, the D call given in the table. TRBV21-1 is a pseudogene locus. The CDR3 consists of 16 residues. The CDR3 here is CASSKRTSGRADAQYF. The CDR3 nucleotides read TGTGCCAGCAGCAAACGCACTAGCGGGAGGGCCGATGCGCAGTATTTT.

A single count supports this clone. The chain carries TRBV4-1 and TRBJ1-2; D not resolved. This CDR3 comprises 15 residues. From germline, CDR1 is MGHRA and CDR2 YSYEKL. Trimming pared 2 bases from V and 0 bases from J, leaving 10 bases between. In nucleotides, the CDR3 is TGCGCCAGCAGCCAAACTACAGAGACTAACTATGGCTACACCTTC. Protein sequence: CASSQTTETNYGYTF.

The J gene is TRBJ1-2, the V gene TRBV7-9; D is possibly TRBD1 (5 bases). V lost 5 bases, J lost 4 bases, and 20 bases lay in between. The CDR3 loop spans 16 amino acids. CDR1 SEHNR and CDR2 FQNEAQ come from the germline V gene (reference sequence). The CDR3 DNA follows: TGTGCCAGCAGCCGCACGGGCACCGGGACGGGCTATGGCTACACCTTC. As protein: CASSRTGTGTGYGYTF.

The chain employs TRBV28 and TRBJ2-7, with 12 positions matching TRBD2. Germline CDR1 MDHEN, CDR2 SYDVKM. The CDR3 extends over 16 amino acids. J lost 5 bases, V lost 5 bases, and 10 bases had no gene match. The CDR3 sequence: CASSLAGGIRIDEQYF. In DNA form, the CDR3 reads TGTGCCAGCAGTCTAGCGGGAGGGATACGTATCGACGAGCAGTACTTC.

This sequence joins TRBV7-9 and TRBJ2-7; 9 bases fit TRBD1. The CDR3 totals 15 residues. Germline V CDR1 and CDR2: SEHNR, FQNEAQ (reference sequence). V lost 5 bases and J lost 2; bases outside the gene matches: 7. The chain's CDR3 is CASSARDREPYEQYF. CDR3 nucleotides: TGTGCCAGCAGCGCCCGGGACAGGGAACCCTACGAGCAGTACTTC.

This sequence joins TRBV27 and TRBJ1-1; TRBD1 is a possible D gene (5 bases). Germline CDR1 and CDR2: MNHEY and SMNVEV (reference sequence). The CDR3 covers 13 residues. Trimming cost V 2 bases and J 7 bases, with 11 bases left between them. CDR3 protein: CASSLQGVGEAFF. DNA for the CDR3: TGTGCCAGCAGTTTACAGGGTGTGGGTGAAGCTTTCTTT.

This clone came up a few times. This CDR3 is CASSPTSGRETQYF. The CDR3, as DNA: TGTGCCAGCAGTCCAACTAGCGGGCGGGAGACCCAGTACTTC. J is TRBJ2-5 and V is TRBV6-2 or TRBV6-3, with 9 bases matching TRBD2. From germline, CDR1 is MNHEY and CDR2 SVGEGT. With 5 bases clipped from V and 5 bases from J, the junction kept 6 bases outside the gene matches. This CDR3 spans 14 amino acids.

The chain is built from TRBV19 and TRBJ1-5, with 7 nucleotides matching TRBD1. The trim removed 3 bases at V and 2 bases at J, leaving 7 bases unmatched. This CDR3 is built from 16 residues. The germline gives CDR1 LNHDA, CDR2 SQIVND (reference sequence). CDR3 coding DNA: TGTGCCAGTAGTATTAACACAGGGGCGGGCAATCAGCCCCAGCATTTT. Encoded protein: CASSINTGAGNQPQHF. The full variable domain, rest sourced from reference TRBV19 and TRBJ1-5, is DGGITQSPKYLFRKEGQNVTLSCEQNLNHDAMYWYRQDPGQGLRLIYYSQIVNDFQKGDIAEGYSVSREKKESFPLTVTSAQKNPTAFYLCASSINTGAGNQPQHFGDGTRLSIL.

V gene TRBV10-3 combines with J gene TRBJ2-3; D unclear. From germline, CDR1 is ENHRY and CDR2 SYGVKD. CDR3 length equals 12 residues. Between the trimmed V and J ends, which lost 0 bases and 10 bases, there was a span of 8 bases. CDR3: CAISESVYAQYF. DNA of the CDR3: TGTGCCATCAGTGAGTCGGTCTACGCGCAGTATTTT.

The chain carries TRBV5-1 and TRBJ1-1; D remains ambiguous. The V gene's germline CDR1 is SGHRS and CDR2 YFSETQ. CDR3 length: 14 amino acids. V shed 4 bases and J shed 1 base, with 11 bases lying between them. CDR3 nucleotides: TGCGCCAGCAGCCCACGACAACAGAACACTGAAGCTTTCTTT. Protein product: CASSPRQQNTEAFF. Looking up the rest from reference TRBV5-1 and TRBJ1-1 gives the full variable domain: KAGVTQTPRYLIKTRGQQVTLSCSPISGHRSVSWYQQTPGQGLQFLFEYFSETQRNKGNFPGRFSGRQFSNSRSEMNVSTLELGDSALYLCASSPRQQNTEAFFGQGTRLTVV.

The chain carries TRBV28 and TRBJ1-2; D is uncertain. The CDR3 runs to 14 residues. CDR1 and CDR2 (germline): MDHEN, SYDVKM. V was shortened by 6 bases and J by 7 bases, with 18 bases between the two germline ends. In nucleotides, the CDR3 is TGTGCCAGCAGCCCCCCTGACGGGATCTCTGGCTACACCTTC. This codes for CASSPPDGISGYTF.

The J gene is TRBJ2-5, the V gene TRBV15; D remains unclear. In germline, CDR1 is LNHNV, CDR2 YYDKDF (reference sequence). With 0 bases removed from V and 3 bases from J, the gap between germline ends came to 8 bases. This CDR3 is 14 amino acids long. CDR3 DNA: TGTGCCACCAGCAGAGAGCAGTTCGAAGAGACCCAGTACTTC. Protein sequence: CATSREQFEETQYF.

This chain uses TRBV12-3 or TRBV12-4 with TRBJ1-1; tentatively, D is TRBD1 (5 bases). This CDR3 has 13 residues. Trimming took off 7 bases at V and 5 bases at J, with 14 bases between the two ends. This chain's CDR3 is CASTGEGFTEAFF. The CDR3 region has the DNA TGTGCCAGCACCGGGGAGGGGTTTACTGAAGCTTTCTTT.

This chain uses TRBV5-3 with TRBJ1-2; D is possibly TRBD1 (5 bases). TRBV5-3 is labeled an ORF, and its function is uncertain. The CDR3 has 15 amino acids. The V end was cut by 5 bases, the J end by 3 bases, with 17 bases between. CDR3 nucleotides: TGTGCCAGAAGGACGATGGGGCCGGATCACTATGGCTACACCTTC. Amino acids: CARRTMGPDHYGYTF.

The rearrangement links TRBV11-2 to TRBJ2-7; 11 nucleotides align to TRBD2. Germline CDR1 is SGHAT and CDR2 is FQNNGV. This CDR3 is 15 amino acids long. Trimming removed 3 bases from V and 0 bases from J; junction bases left unmatched: 1. The CDR3 nucleotides read TGTGCCAGCAGCTTGACTAGCGGGAACTCCTACGAGCAGTACTTC. It encodes CASSLTSGNSYEQYF.

The V call is TRBV9, the J call TRBJ2-5; a weak D match, TRBD2 (6 bases). This CDR3 comprises 14 residues. V lost 0 bases to trimming and J lost 2 bases, with 8 bases between them. The germline V gene encodes CDR1 SGDLS and CDR2 YYNGEE. Written as DNA, the CDR3 is TGTGCCAGCAGCGTAGGCGGGATTCAAGAGACCCAGTACTTC. Protein product: CASSVGGIQETQYF. The whole variable domain, filled in from reference TRBV9 and TRBJ2-5, reads DSGVTQTPKHLITATGQRVTLRCSPRSGDLSVYWYQQSLDQGLQFLIQYYNGEERAKGNILERFSAQQFPDLHSELNLSSLELGDSALYFCASSVGGIQETQYFGPGTRLLVL.